This T cell receptor beta chain was sequenced for a study of shared clonotypes between healthy human individuals. After removal of 0 bases from V and 3 bases from J, the junction contained 7 bases not matched to a gene. CDR3 size: 17 residues. Per germline, CDR1 MNHEY and CDR2 SMNVEV (reference sequence). Terminally differentiated effector memory CD45RA+ cells were excluded by CCR7 positive selection of CD45RO-negative cells. The table came from immunoSEQ multiplex PCR; TCRdb's copy has only in-frame clones and leaves some out. The table includes around 2,000,000 clones, approximately 94% detected once.

The clonotype comes from a man younger than 35 in good health. Material: naive CD8+ T cells sorted from blood. This chain uses TRBV27 with TRBJ2-1; 8 bases are shared with TRBD1. The CDR3: CASSLSTGGVIYNEQFF. Written as DNA, the CDR3 is TGTGCCAGCAGTTTATCAACAGGGGGAGTGATCTACAATGAGCAGTTCTTC.